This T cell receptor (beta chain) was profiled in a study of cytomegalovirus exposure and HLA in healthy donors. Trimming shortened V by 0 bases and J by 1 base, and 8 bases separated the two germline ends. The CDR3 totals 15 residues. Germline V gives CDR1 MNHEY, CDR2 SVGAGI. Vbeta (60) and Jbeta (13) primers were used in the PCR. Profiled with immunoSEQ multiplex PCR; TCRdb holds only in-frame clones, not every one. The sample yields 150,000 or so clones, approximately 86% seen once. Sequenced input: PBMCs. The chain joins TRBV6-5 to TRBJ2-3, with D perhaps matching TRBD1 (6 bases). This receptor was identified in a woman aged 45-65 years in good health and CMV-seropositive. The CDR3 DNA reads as TGTGCCAGCAGTTACTCCAGGGGTGGCACAGATACGCAGTATTTT. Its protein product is CASSYSRGGTDTQYF.